The clone carrying this T cell receptor (beta chain) occurred many times. The antigen remains unidentified. Amplification targeted TCR beta CDR3 regions from RNA transcripts. Researchers ran a first-round RT-PCR on the TCR CDR3 using the HTBI primer set. TCRdb ran MiXCR on the multiplex PCR reads and lists one entry per CDR3 protein. The data show around 350,000 distinct CDR3 sequences, roughly 15% seen once. The record originates from a study of T cells in Graves' hyperthyroidism and ophthalmopathy. Clinical symptoms, serum thyroxine, TRAb, thyroid ultrasound and orbital computed tomography established diagnosis. The PBMCs were taken from around 10 ml of fresh peripheral blood. The CDR3 spans 18 residues. CDR1 is SGHRS and CDR2 is YFSETQ in the germline V gene. J gave up 2 bases and V 1 base, and 12 bases lay outside the gene matches. Regarding the study as a whole: Blood held most thyroid clonotypes expanded above 0.001 frequency.

This chain joins TRBV5-1 and TRBJ2-1; 7 positions match TRBD2. Sample: blood. The clonotype comes from a woman aged 55-75 years with Graves' ophthalmopathy. CDR3 region: CASSLLAGSRGTYNEQFF. CDR3 in DNA: TGCGCCAGCAGCTTGTTAGCGGGCAGCCGTGGGACCTACAATGAGCAGTTCTTC.